These T cell receptor beta chains were read from a single sample in a study of identical twins. TCRdb processed the 5' RACE reads anew with MiXCR; each CDR3 protein has one entry. The table has 350,000 or so distinct CDR3 sequences, roughly an eighth seen once. These data also formed part of another study, on yellow fever vaccine responses in identical twins.

Sequenced material: CD8+ T cells sorted from blood. The receptors were gathered from a woman aged 18-29 years in good health. CDR3s include the opening cysteine and the closing phenylalanine or tryptophan. Each record gives: V gene, D gene, J gene, clone size, CDR3 protein, CDR3 DNA. D genes are given only for firm matches. Size values are once, few and many counts, or a class for expanded clones, and some rows have none.

V gene: TRBV20-1; D gene: TRBD1; J gene: TRBJ1-3; clone size: .; CDR3 protein: CSAREQGAYTIYF; CDR3 DNA: TGCAGTGCTAGAGAACAGGGGGCGTACACCATATATTTT
V gene: TRBV29-1; D gene: TRBD1; J gene: TRBJ1-1; clone size: .; CDR3 protein: CSVGVVGDRENTEAFF; CDR3 DNA: TGCAGCGTTGGTGTTGTGGGGGACAGGGAGAACACTGAAGCTTTCTTT
V gene: TRBV4-1; D gene: TRBD2; J gene: TRBJ2-1; clone size: .; CDR3 protein: CASSQRGTSGAAGTYNEQFF; CDR3 DNA: TGCGCCAGCAGCCAACGCGGGACTAGCGGGGCCGCCGGCACCTACAATGAGCAGTTCTTC
V gene: TRBV12-5; D gene: TRBD1; J gene: TRBJ2-1; clone size: .; CDR3 protein: CASGSRDRTTYNEQFF; CDR3 DNA: TGTGCTAGTGGTTCTAGGGACAGGACCACCTACAATGAGCAGTTCTTC
V gene: TRBV5-1; D gene: TRBD2; J gene: TRBJ2-1; clone size: .; CDR3 protein: CASSPRGGSFDEQFF; CDR3 DNA: TGCGCCAGCAGCCCTCGAGGCGGGAGTTTCGATGAGCAGTTCTTC
V gene: TRBV5-1; D gene: .; J gene: TRBJ2-3; clone size: few; CDR3 protein: CASSLMAQSTDTQYF; CDR3 DNA: TGCGCCAGCAGCTTGATGGCCCAGTCCACAGATACGCAGTATTTT
V gene: TRBV20-1; D gene: TRBD1; J gene: TRBJ2-3; clone size: .; CDR3 protein: CCARALIFGTGDTDTQYF; CDR3 DNA: TGCTGTGCTAGAGCACTCATTTTCGGGACAGGGGACACAGATACGCAGTATTTT
V gene: TRBV28; D gene: .; J gene: TRBJ1-1; clone size: many; CDR3 protein: CASSFVTEAFF; CDR3 DNA: TGTGCCAGCAGTTTCGTCACTGAAGCTTTCTTT
V gene: TRBV2; D gene: TRBD2; J gene: TRBJ2-3; clone size: many; CDR3 protein: CASSGDWDQRGETDTQYF; CDR3 DNA: TGTGCCAGCAGTGGGGACTGGGACCAGCGGGGGGAGACAGATACGCAGTATTTT
V gene: TRBV12-3/TRBV12-4; D gene: .; J gene: TRBJ2-1; clone size: few; CDR3 protein: CATKDSWRGSYNEQFF; CDR3 DNA: TGTGCCACCAAAGATAGCTGGCGGGGCTCCTACAATGAGCAGTTCTTC
V gene: TRBV28; D gene: TRBD1; J gene: TRBJ1-2; clone size: few; CDR3 protein: CASSLSRTGDGYTF; CDR3 DNA: TGTGCCAGCAGTTTAAGCAGGACAGGGGATGGCTACACCTTC
V gene: TRBV6-4; D gene: TRBD2; J gene: TRBJ2-1; clone size: many; CDR3 protein: CASSDGAGGNEQFF; CDR3 DNA: TGTGCCAGCAGTGACGGCGCGGGAGGTAATGAGCAGTTCTTC
V gene: TRBV24-1; D gene: .; J gene: TRBJ2-3; clone size: .; CDR3 protein: CATSRLEGGTDTQYF; CDR3 DNA: TGTGCCACCAGCAGACTAGAAGGGGGCACAGATACGCAGTATTTT
V gene: TRBV12-3/TRBV12-4; D gene: TRBD1; J gene: TRBJ1-2; clone size: few; CDR3 protein: CASTATGRGGYTF; CDR3 DNA: TGTGCCAGCACCGCGACAGGGCGGGGTGGCTACACCTTC
V gene: TRBV27; D gene: TRBD1; J gene: TRBJ1-4; clone size: few; CDR3 protein: CASRRTGGYNEKLFF; CDR3 DNA: TGTGCCAGCAGACGGACAGGGGGATATAATGAAAAACTGTTTTTT
V gene: TRBV5-4; D gene: TRBD1; J gene: TRBJ2-3; clone size: few; CDR3 protein: CASSLGTGEVYSLRTSTDTQYF; CDR3 DNA: TGTGCCAGCAGCTTGGGGACAGGGGAAGTTTATTCCCTGAGAACTAGCACAGATACGCAGTATTTT
V gene: TRBV7-9; D gene: .; J gene: TRBJ2-7; clone size: few; CDR3 protein: CASSSPRLTHYEQYF; CDR3 DNA: TGTGCCAGCAGCTCCCCGAGGCTTACTCATTACGAGCAGTACTTC
V gene: TRBV7-8; D gene: TRBD1; J gene: TRBJ2-1; clone size: .; CDR3 protein: CASSSTGTGLFEQFF; CDR3 DNA: TGTGCCAGCAGTTCTACAGGGACAGGGTTATTTGAGCAGTTCTTC
V gene: TRBV20-1; D gene: .; J gene: TRBJ1-1; clone size: many; CDR3 protein: CSALPNTEAFF; CDR3 DNA: TGCAGTGCTTTACCAAACACTGAAGCTTTCTTT
V gene: TRBV19; D gene: TRBD1; J gene: TRBJ1-1; clone size: few; CDR3 protein: CASSPGTGVTEAFF; CDR3 DNA: TGTGCCAGTAGTCCCGGGACAGGGGTAACTGAAGCTTTCTTT
V gene: TRBV5-4; D gene: .; J gene: TRBJ2-1; clone size: once; CDR3 protein: CASSPRLFLGDGSYNEQFF; CDR3 DNA: TGTGCCAGCAGCCCCCGCCTTTTTTTAGGAGATGGGTCCTACAATGAGCAGTTCTTC
V gene: TRBV3-1; D gene: TRBD2; J gene: TRBJ2-2; clone size: .; CDR3 protein: CASSQGVSGHADAGELFF; CDR3 DNA: TGTGCCAGCAGCCAAGGGGTTAGCGGGCACGCGGACGCCGGGGAGCTGTTTTTT
V gene: TRBV20-1; D gene: .; J gene: TRBJ2-3; clone size: .; CDR3 protein: CSARDEDPSFDTQYF; CDR3 DNA: TGCAGTGCTAGAGATGAGGATCCCTCTTTCGATACGCAGTATTTT
V gene: TRBV12-3/TRBV12-4; D gene: .; J gene: TRBJ1-1; clone size: few; CDR3 protein: CASSLAGVGTEAFF; CDR3 DNA: TGTGCCAGCAGTTTGGCTGGGGTAGGAACTGAAGCTTTCTTT
V gene: TRBV2; D gene: .; J gene: TRBJ2-1; clone size: few; CDR3 protein: CASSGETRGYNEQFF; CDR3 DNA: TGTGCCAGCAGTGGAGAGACTAGGGGCTACAATGAGCAGTTCTTC
V gene: TRBV11-2; D gene: TRBD1; J gene: TRBJ2-2; clone size: many; CDR3 protein: CASRSPGQGNTGELFF; CDR3 DNA: TGTGCCAGCAGGTCACCGGGACAGGGAAACACCGGGGAGCTGTTTTTT
V gene: TRBV20-1; D gene: TRBD2; J gene: TRBJ2-1; clone size: few; CDR3 protein: CSARDDGTSVYNEQFF; CDR3 DNA: TGCAGTGCTAGAGATGACGGGACTAGCGTATACAATGAGCAGTTCTTC
V gene: TRBV6-5; D gene: .; J gene: TRBJ1-6; clone size: .; CDR3 protein: CASSYTVGFNSPLHF; CDR3 DNA: TGTGCCAGCAGTTACACTGTGGGTTTTAATTCACCCCTCCACTTT
V gene: TRBV13; D gene: TRBD2; J gene: TRBJ2-3; clone size: few; CDR3 protein: CASSSKLGTSGRPDTQYF; CDR3 DNA: TGTGCCAGCAGTTCAAAACTCGGGACTAGCGGGAGGCCAGATACGCAGTATTTT
V gene: TRBV28; D gene: TRBD2; J gene: TRBJ2-3; clone size: many; CDR3 protein: CASSFPLAGGTDTQYF; CDR3 DNA: TGTGCCAGCAGTTTCCCTCTAGCGGGGGGCACAGATACGCAGTATTTT
V gene: TRBV27; D gene: .; J gene: TRBJ2-7; clone size: few; CDR3 protein: CASSSWVSGEQYF; CDR3 DNA: TGTGCCAGCAGTTCTTGGGTGAGCGGCGAGCAGTACTTC
V gene: TRBV12-3/TRBV12-4; D gene: .; J gene: TRBJ2-7; clone size: many; CDR3 protein: CASSPPDTYEQYF; CDR3 DNA: TGTGCCAGCAGCCCCCCAGACACCTACGAGCAGTACTTC
V gene: TRBV28; D gene: .; J gene: TRBJ2-1; clone size: few; CDR3 protein: CATQGMGGNEQFF; CDR3 DNA: TGTGCCACCCAAGGGATGGGTGGAAATGAGCAGTTCTTC
V gene: TRBV2; D gene: .; J gene: TRBJ1-1; clone size: few; CDR3 protein: CASSDSATLTEAFF; CDR3 DNA: TGTGCCAGCAGTGACAGCGCGACCCTCACTGAAGCTTTCTTT
V gene: TRBV12-5; D gene: TRBD1; J gene: TRBJ1-1; clone size: many; CDR3 protein: CASGTGGANTEAFF; CDR3 DNA: TGTGCTAGTGGGACAGGGGGCGCGAACACTGAAGCTTTCTTT
V gene: TRBV7-4; D gene: .; J gene: TRBJ1-2; clone size: once; CDR3 protein: CARRQSHRAGKIPNYGYTF; CDR3 DNA: TGTGCCAGACGACAAAGCCATAGGGCAGGAAAAATCCCTAACTATGGCTACACCTTC
V gene: TRBV28; D gene: .; J gene: TRBJ2-7; clone size: few; CDR3 protein: CASSFTFRGLYEQYF; CDR3 DNA: TGTGCCAGCAGTTTCACTTTCAGGGGACTCTACGAGCAGTACTTC
V gene: TRBV3-1; D gene: .; J gene: TRBJ1-1; clone size: few; CDR3 protein: CASSQNSPEAFF; CDR3 DNA: TGTGCCAGCAGCCAAAATAGTCCTGAAGCTTTCTTT
V gene: TRBV29-1; D gene: TRBD1; J gene: TRBJ1-1; clone size: .; CDR3 protein: CSVDSRDRANTEAFF; CDR3 DNA: TGCAGCGTTGATAGTAGGGACAGGGCGAACACTGAAGCTTTCTTT
V gene: TRBV7-3; D gene: .; J gene: TRBJ2-1; clone size: many; CDR3 protein: CASSLTFGPNNEQFF; CDR3 DNA: TGTGCCAGCAGCTTAACCTTCGGCCCTAACAATGAGCAGTTCTTC
V gene: TRBV27; D gene: TRBD1; J gene: TRBJ2-7; clone size: .; CDR3 protein: CASSATGGSSYEQYF; CDR3 DNA: TGTGCCAGCAGTGCGACAGGGGGAAGTTCCTACGAGCAGTACTTC
V gene: TRBV9; D gene: TRBD2; J gene: TRBJ2-7; clone size: few; CDR3 protein: CASSATGTIYEQYF; CDR3 DNA: TGTGCCAGCAGCGCCACCGGGACTATCTACGAGCAGTACTTC
V gene: TRBV14; D gene: .; J gene: TRBJ2-5; clone size: few; CDR3 protein: CASSQAATQETQYF; CDR3 DNA: TGTGCCAGCAGCCAAGCGGCCACCCAAGAGACCCAGTACTTC